Listed here is a single TCR beta chain. Which antigen it targets is not known. No much larger clone exists at a distance of one base, and base qualities are not known. The CDR3 regions of human TCRbeta chains were analyzed by immunosequencing. Processing in the source paper ran as follows. TCRs in the repertoires were compared against a reference library of SARS-CoV-2-specific TCRs that had been generated with the MIRA antigen-specificity platform. Breadth was defined as the fraction of unique TCRs that were SARS-CoV-2-associated, and depth was defined as the fraction of total T cells that were SARS-CoV-2-associated. Using the MIRA data, each spike-specific TCR was mapped to the spike region that the TCR reacts to and placed in a CD4 or CD8 class. Log10-transformed breadth and depth values were compared by one-way ANOVA with Sidak's multiple comparisons tests. Held by TCRdb, this immuneACCESS table contains in-frame sequences only and omits some clones. Under half of the omission traces to an unresolved V gene where checked; the cause of the rest is unknown. V and J calls and clone size follow that table, whereas D and trimming were derived from the DNA. This sample comprises 120,000 or so clones, 80% to 90% of them detected only once. The biggest ten clones account for approximately 8% of the sample.

Taken with the paper, the label for time point translates to: baseline before first vaccination. Vaccinee samples came from UK trials COV001 and COV002, including a single-blind randomized controlled phase 2/3 trial of AZD1222 (ChAdOx1 nCoV-19) in healthy adults. Trial participant PBMC samples were collected at day 0 and day 28 after the second dose for TCRbeta chain sequencing. This record comes from a study of T cell responses to AZD1222 COVID-19 vaccine (dated by TCRdb to about 2021). Turning to the overall study: Because spike-specific TCR depth and breadth did not differ between the two schedules, AZD1222 recipients who got a second dose at roughly 4 weeks were pooled with those who got a second dose at roughly 12 weeks. TCR sequencing was performed for roughly 250 trial participants, of whom some 200 were given two doses of AZD1222 and approximately 26 were given two doses of MenACWY control vaccine. Trial participants were enrolled by age into 18-55, 56-69 and 70-plus year subgroups, with around 150, 28 and 57 TCR-sequenced participants respectively.

The full study reports these points: Epitopes outside the regions mutated in the B.1.351 and B.1.1.7 variants were reportedly recognized by nearly half of the unique spike-specific TCRs. Conclusions about previously exposed vaccinees are limited because only five to seven AZD1222 recipients were SARS-CoV-2 seropositive at baseline. After two AZD1222 doses, spike-specific TCR breadth and depth were significantly higher than at day 0 and than in MenACWY recipients. Because no day 14 peak-response samples were available, the repertoires could be characterized only after the peak T cell response. Participants were mostly white British and included more females than males, and it was suggested by the authors that clonal diversity may have been underestimated. The vaccine-associated CD4 TCRs covered the entire spike protein, and the dominant responses fell in regions 160-218 and 743-854. The 56-69-year group was small, and its depth increase did not reach significance, likely because of low power.

V is pared back by 0 bases and J by 7 bases, with 18 bases lying between the germline termini. From cysteine to phenylalanine, the CDR3 is 15 amino acids long. The CDR3 DNA has 45 bases and is translated from base 1. From the germline V gene (reference sequence), CDR1 is GTSNPN and CDR2 is SVGIG. The clonotype comes from an adult in good health. The sequencing used peripheral blood, collected on day 0 of AZD1222 vaccination. Here the chain combines TRBV30 and TRBJ1-2, with the D gene call left open. The nucleotide sequence reads as follows: TGTGCCTGGAGTGTAAGTCGGCTGGGCAGCCGTGGCTACACCTTC. This codes for CAWSVSRLGSRGYTF.